One T cell receptor (beta chain) is described in this entry. Method: immunoSEQ multiplex PCR; TCRdb's copy keeps in-frame clones and lacks some. This sample has a few million clones, with roughly 95% found just once. This sample was included in a study of shared clonotypes between healthy human individuals. Germline V CDR1 and CDR2: MNHNY, SVGAGI (reference sequence). Germline trimming cut 8 bases from V and 2 bases from J; bases unmatched to any gene: 10. The CDR3 spans 15 residues. The TCR comes from a young man in good health. This rearrangement joins TRBV6-6 to TRBJ2-3; 7 positions agree with TRBD1. Sequenced: naive CD4+ T cells sorted from blood. Indicated subset: CD45RA+ positively selected. CDR3 region: CASHRGTYLTDTQYF. The CDR3 nucleotides read TGTGCCAGCCACAGGGGAACATACCTCACAGATACGCAGTATTTT.